One and the same sample provided the 24 T cell receptor beta chains below, sequenced in a study of cytomegalovirus exposure and HLA in healthy donors. The PCR used 60 Vbeta and 13 Jbeta primers. Assay used: immunoSEQ multiplex PCR; TCRdb lists only in-frame clones, some missing. The sample holds under 150,000 clones, 50% to 65% seen once. Material: PBMCs. The receptors stem from a woman aged 40 to 50 in good health and CMV-seropositive.

The rearrangement links TRBV29-1 to TRBJ1-5, with a tentative D call TRBD1 (5 bases). V lost 4 bases, J lost 4 bases, and 11 bases lay in between. There are 13 residues in the CDR3. Germline CDR1 SQVTM, CDR2 ANQGSEA. This chain's CDR3 is CSVARGLNQPQHF. The CDR3 region has the DNA TGCAGCGTTGCAAGGGGCCTGAATCAGCCCCAGCATTTT.

The V call is TRBV28, the J call TRBJ1-4; D gene unclear. V lost 1 base to trimming and J lost 3 bases, with 9 bases between them. The CDR3 has 15 amino acids. Germline V gives CDR1 MDHEN, CDR2 SYDVKM. The CDR3 reads CASSLLRGANEKLFF. The CDR3 DNA sequence: TGTGCCAGCAGTTTATTACGAGGTGCTAATGAAAAACTGTTTTTT.

The J gene is TRBJ1-4, the V gene TRBV19; perhaps TRBD1 as D (6 bases). Germline V gene data show CDR1 as LNHDA and CDR2 as SQIVND (reference sequence). The CDR3 covers 16 residues. V lost 4 bases to trimming and J lost 7 bases, with 19 bases between them. The DNA of the CDR3 is TGTGCCAGTAGTAAAAACAGGGAGAGGTACGGTGAAAAACTGTTTTTT. Translation: CASSKNRERYGEKLFF.

The chain has TRBV27 and TRBJ1-5; D is uncertain. The CDR3 is 13 amino acids. Trimming shortened V by 5 bases and J by 5 bases, and 10 bases separated the two germline ends. Germline values: CDR1 MNHEY, CDR2 SMNVEV (reference sequence). This chain's CDR3 is CASSPLGDQPQHF. DNA of the CDR3: TGTGCCAGCAGTCCACTCGGAGATCAGCCCCAGCATTTT.

This chain uses TRBV5-4 with TRBJ2-2; maybe TRBD1 (5 bases). The V end was cut by 3 bases, the J end by 6 bases, with 12 bases between. Germline values: CDR1 SGHNT, CDR2 YYREEE (reference sequence). This CDR3 region has 14 residues. CDR3 protein: CASSSSGQAGELFF. The DNA of the CDR3 is TGTGCCAGCAGCTCCTCAGGGCAGGCCGGGGAGCTGTTTTTT.

The V gene is TRBV10-2, the J gene TRBJ2-6; tentative D call: TRBD1 (6 bases). The V end was cut by 0 bases, the J end by 0 bases, with 6 bases between. Looked up from germline, CDR1 is WSHSY and CDR2 is SAAADI. This CDR3 has 16 amino acids. CDR3 loop: CASSESGHSGANVLTF. In nucleotides, the CDR3 is TGCGCCAGCAGTGAGTCGGGACACTCTGGGGCCAACGTCCTGACTTTC.

This clone was seen a handful of times. In DNA form, the CDR3 reads TGCAGCGTACAAGCGGGAGGTAGTTACGAGCAGTACTTC. Its translation is CSVQAGGSYEQYF. The rearrangement links TRBV29-1 to TRBJ2-7; TRBD2 aligns across 9 bases. Germline V gene sequence: CDR1 SQVTM, CDR2 ANQGSEA. After removal of 6 bases from V and 4 bases from J, the junction contained 7 bases not matched to a gene. CDR3 size: 13 residues.

In regard to this clone: The junction departs from germline at one end; a sequencing error may be responsible. V gene TRBV4-3 combines with J gene TRBJ1-1; 10 positions agree with TRBD1. The CDR3 consists of 15 residues. CDR1 is LGHNA, CDR2 YSLEER, per germline. The CDR3 DNA reads TGCGCCAGCAGCCCCTATCGGGACAGGGGCACTGGAGCTTTCTTT. This translates into CASSPYRDRGTGAFF.

This clone has only a few counts. The CDR3 DNA is TGTGCCAGCAGCCAAGATCGGGAGGGCCAAGAGACCCAGTACTTC. This codes for CASSQDREGQETQYF. V usage is TRBV4-2 and J usage is TRBJ2-5; 8 bases match TRBD2. CDR3 size: 15 residues. Germline trimming cut 0 bases from V and 1 base from J; bases unmatched to any gene: 1. The germline CDR1 and CDR2 sequences are LGHNA and YNFKEQ.

This chain links TRBV19 with TRBJ2-7; D might be TRBD1 (5 bases). This CDR3 comprises 13 residues. Germline V gene lookup returns CDR1 LNHDA and CDR2 SQIVND (reference sequence). V lost 10 bases to trimming and J lost 0 bases, with 13 bases between them. CDR3 nucleotides: TGTGCCACTAAAAGGGGTGTCTCCTACGAGCAGTACTTC. This translates into CATKRGVSYEQYF.

The rearrangement links TRBV7-9 to TRBJ1-1; D gene uncertain. The CDR3 consists of 15 residues. Trimming took 2 bases from V and 3 from J, leaving 13 bases between them. Germline V gives CDR1 SEHNR, CDR2 FQNEAQ (reference sequence). The CDR3 DNA reads TGTGCCAGCAGCTTATTTAGGAGGGCGGACACTGAAGCTTTCTTT. Its translation is CASSLFRRADTEAFF.

The rearrangement joins TRBV12-5 to TRBJ2-1, with a possible D match to TRBD2 (7 bases). Germline V gene lookup returns CDR1 LGHNT and CDR2 FRNRAP. This CDR3 region has 18 residues. V lost 5 bases and J lost 7, with 27 bases in between. CDR3 sequence reads: CASGIGGGAEVPKNEQFF. CDR3 sequence (DNA): TGTGCTAGTGGTATTGGAGGGGGGGCAGAGGTCCCTAAGAATGAGCAGTTCTTC.

The genes are TRBV6-6 and TRBJ2-1, with 15 bases lining up with TRBD2. Germline CDR1 MNHNY, CDR2 SVGAGI (reference sequence). This CDR3 has 16 residues. V was pared by 6 bases and J by 4 bases, with 4 bases of the junction left unmatched. The CDR3: CASSGLAGGSYNEQFF. DNA of the CDR3: TGTGCCAGCAGCGGACTAGCGGGAGGGTCATACAATGAGCAGTTCTTC.

This clone was seen a handful of times. The chain carries TRBV30 and TRBJ1-4; TRBD1 aligns across 8 bases. CDR1 and CDR2 (germline): GTSNPN, SVGIG (reference sequence). V trimming: 1 base; J trimming: 7 bases; junction bases outside the gene matches: 8. There are 15 residues in the CDR3. This chain's CDR3 is CAWSGGQGFGEKLFF. For the CDR3, the DNA is TGTGCCTGGAGTGGAGGACAGGGCTTCGGTGAAAAACTGTTTTTT.

The gene calls are TRBV19 and TRBJ2-2, with D possibly being TRBD1 (5 bases). Trimming removed 4 bases at V and 6 bases at J, with 9 bases between. The CDR3 sequence is 13 residues long. Germline CDR1 LNHDA, CDR2 SQIVND (reference sequence). CDR3 residues: CASSTQGAGELFF. The CDR3 DNA reads TGTGCCAGTAGTACCCAGGGTGCCGGGGAGCTGTTTTTT.

This chain connects TRBV19 to TRBJ2-2; possible D gene TRBD1, 7 bases. Between the trimmed V and J ends, which lost 11 bases and 7 bases, there was a span of 26 bases. The germline V gene has CDR1 LNHDA and CDR2 SQIVND (reference sequence). This CDR3 spans 16 amino acids. The DNA of the CDR3 is TGTGCCCGCTACCAGCGAGACAGGGCGGAGGGCGGGGAGCTGTTTTTT. Translation gives CARYQRDRAEGGELFF.

The CDR3 DNA is TGTGCCATCAGTGACCCCGGACTAGCAACCTACGAGCAGTACTTC. Its protein product is CAISDPGLATYEQYF. V gene TRBV10-3 combines with J gene TRBJ2-7, with 8 bases lining up with TRBD2. The CDR3 is made up of 15 amino acids. Germline CDR1 is ENHRY and CDR2 is SYGVKD. J gave up 2 bases and V 3 bases, and 6 bases lay outside the gene matches.

The count of this clone is one. A junction end diverges from the germline sequence, so it may reflect a read error. The chain links TRBV4-1 to TRBJ2-3, with D uncertain. Germline loops: CDR1 MGHRA, CDR2 YSYEKL. This CDR3 is 13 amino acids long. The CDR3 nucleotides are TGCGCCAGCAGCCAAGATCTGATGGTAGAGAGGAATTTT. The encoded protein is CASSQDLMVERNF.

The rearrangement links TRBV28 to TRBJ2-7; 7 bases agree with TRBD1. The CDR3 length is 13 residues. CDR1 and CDR2 from the germline V gene are MDHEN and SYDVKM. With V trimmed by 6 bases and J by 4 bases, 6 bases remained unmatched. The CDR3 region has the DNA TGTGCCAGCAGGACGGGACAGAAGTACGAGCAGTACTTC. It codes for CASRTGQKYEQYF.

This sequence joins TRBV5-1 and TRBJ2-7, with 13 bases matching TRBD2. The CDR3 is made up of 15 amino acids. V lost 4 bases and J lost 2; bases outside the gene matches: 3. Germline CDR1 reads SGHRS; CDR2 reads YFSETQ. CDR3 DNA: TGCGCCAGCAGCGCCACTAGCGGGGGGGCCTACGAGCAGTACTTC. Translation gives CASSATSGGAYEQYF.

The rearrangement uses TRBV7-3 and TRBJ2-6, with TRBD2 as a possible D gene (5 bases). V gave up 2 bases and J gave up 0 bases, with 8 bases separating them. Germline V gene lookup returns CDR1 SGHTA and CDR2 FQGTGA. CDR3 length: 16 residues. Here the CDR3 reads CASSLGESSGANVLTF. The CDR3 DNA reads TGTGCCAGCAGCTTAGGGGAGTCCTCTGGGGCCAACGTCCTGACTTTC. The whole variable domain, filled in from reference TRBV7-3 and TRBJ2-6, reads GAGVSQTPSNKVTEKGKYVELRCDPISGHTALYWYRQSLGQGPEFLIYFQGTGAADDSGLPNDRFFAVRPEGSVSTLKIQRTERGDSAVYLCASSLGESSGANVLTFGAGSRLTVL.

V and J are TRBV6-5 and TRBJ1-4; no reliable D call. The CDR3 sequence is 13 residues long. The germline gives CDR1 MNHEY, CDR2 SVGAGI. The V and J ends lost 6 bases and 1 base respectively, with 6 bases between them. The CDR3 DNA reads as TGTGCCAGCAGCTCCGGAACTAATGAAAAACTGTTTTTT. Its protein is CASSSGTNEKLFF.

This clone has just one count. The chain uses TRBV6-5 and TRBJ2-5, with D possibly being TRBD1 (6 bases). Deletions cut 5 bases from V and 7 bases from J, with 17 bases between. This CDR3 region has 14 residues. Germline CDR1 MNHEY, CDR2 SVGAGI. Here the CDR3 DNA reads TGTGCCAGCAGTGCATCCAGGGGTCGGGGGACCCAGTACTTC. Translated: CASSASRGRGTQYF.

The chain has TRBV25-1 and TRBJ2-7; 11 bases line up with TRBD1. J gave up 2 bases and V 4 bases, and 4 bases lay outside the gene matches. The CDR3 is 15 amino acids. Germline V gene data show CDR1 as MGHDK and CDR2 as SYGVNS. Here the CDR3 DNA reads TGTGCCAGCAGTGGGGGGGGACAGGGGGCCTACGAGCAGTACTTC. It codes for CASSGGGQGAYEQYF.